The 26 T cell receptor beta chains below were found in one sample sequenced in a study of patients and donors after allogeneic stem cell transplantation. TCRdb re-derived calls from the RT-PCR reads in MiXCR, one entry per CDR3 protein. Of approximately 410,000 distinct CDR3 sequences in the sample, around 15% were seen once. The sequenced sample consisted of blood, either unsorted or a sorted T cell fraction (not recorded which). These receptors were obtained from a human donor who was either an allogeneic HSCT recipient or a stem cell or donor lymphocyte infusion donor (not recorded which). It is not recorded whose cells these are; they may come from a transplant donor.

In its sample, this clonotype was seen a few times. The rearrangement joins TRBV2 to TRBJ1-2; D is unresolved. Trimming left V 10 bases short and J 2 bases short, with 17 bases between. Looked up from germline, CDR1 is SNHLY and CDR2 is FYNNEI. The CDR3 is 14 amino acids. The DNA for the CDR3 is TGTGCCACCCCACATCCCGGGATAAACTATGGCTACACCTTC. As protein: CATPHPGINYGYTF. The variable domain in full, with the rest retrieved from reference TRBV2 and TRBJ1-2, is EPEVTQTPSHQVTQMGQEVILRCVPISNHLYFYWYRQILGQKVEFLVSFYNNEISEKSEIFDDQFSVERPDGSNFTLKIRSTKLEDSAMYFCATPHPGINYGYTFGSGTRLTVV.

This clonotype has only a few counts. The gene calls are TRBV11-2 and TRBJ2-3; 12 nucleotides line up with TRBD2. Germline V gene data show CDR1 as SGHAT and CDR2 as FQNNGV. The V gene end was trimmed by 4 bases and the J gene end by 3 bases; junction bases not matched to a gene: 8. The CDR3 has 17 amino acids. The chain's CDR3 is CASSSRTSGETTDTQYF. CDR3 DNA: TGTGCCAGCAGCTCCCGGACTAGCGGGGAGACTACAGATACGCAGTATTTT.

The chain couples TRBV20-1 to TRBJ2-2, with 8 bases matching TRBD1. Germline-derived CDR1 and CDR2 are DFQATT and SNEGSKA (reference sequence). The length of the CDR3 is 14 residues. V was pared by 0 bases and J by 6 bases, with 3 bases of the junction left unmatched. The CDR3 region has the DNA TGCAGTGCTAGAGAGGCAGGGGGCCCCGGGGAGCTGTTTTTT. Translation gives CSAREAGGPGELFF.

At least ten counts were recorded for this clonotype. This chain uses TRBV5-1 with TRBJ2-1; D perhaps matches TRBD2 (5 bases). V gave up 0 bases and J gave up 4 bases, with 5 bases separating them. This CDR3 has 13 residues. Germline V gives CDR1 SGHRS, CDR2 YFSETQ. The CDR3 nucleotides are TGCGCCAGCAGCTTGGGAGGGTACAATGAGCAGTTCTTC. It specifies CASSLGGYNEQFF.

This chain links TRBV3-1 with TRBJ2-7; no clear D gene. Per germline, CDR1 LGHDT and CDR2 YNNKEL (reference sequence). The V gene lost 4 bases and the J gene lost 11 bases, with 24 bases spanning the gap. There are 15 residues in the CDR3. The CDR3 sequence is CASSRLRGGSLNEYF. The CDR3 DNA reads TGTGCCAGCAGCCGGTTGAGAGGCGGCTCCCTGAACGAGTACTTC.

This clonotype occurred once. One end of the junction does not line up with germline, which may come from a read error. The chain carries TRBV11-1 and TRBJ1-6; D might be TRBD1 (6 bases). CDR1 SGHAT and CDR2 FQDESV come from the germline V gene (reference sequence). The CDR3 covers 18 residues. Here the CDR3 reads CASEGVKGKSSYNSPLHF. CDR3 nucleotide sequence: TGTGCCAGCGAGGGGGTGAAGGGGAAAAGCTCCTATAACTCACCCCTCCACTTT.

The chain couples TRBV18 to TRBJ1-3; the D gene is possibly TRBD1 (5 bases). Trimming took 5 bases from V and 0 from J, leaving 14 bases between them. Per the germline V gene, CDR1 is KGHSH and CDR2 is LQKENI. The length of the CDR3 is 16 residues. DNA for the CDR3: TGTGCCAGCTCATCGGGGACTTTCATCTCTGGAAACACCATATATTTT. Protein: CASSSGTFISGNTIYF.

This clonotype has only a few counts. The chain carries TRBV12-3 or TRBV12-4 and TRBJ2-5; 7 bases are a match to TRBD2. This CDR3 is 13 amino acids long. With V trimmed by 7 bases and J by 7 bases, 9 bases remained unmatched. The CDR3 region is CASTLGGKGTQYF. The CDR3, as DNA: TGTGCCAGCACCCTCGGGGGGAAGGGGACCCAGTACTTC.

V usage is TRBV6-5 and J usage is TRBJ1-5; no reliable D call. Germline CDR1 is MNHEY and CDR2 is SVGAGI. The V gene lost 0 bases and the J gene lost 9 bases, with 12 bases spanning the gap. The CDR3 loop spans 14 amino acids. The DNA for the CDR3 is TGTGCCAGCAGTTACTCGAGACCAGGATGGCCCCAGCATTTT. The encoded protein is CASSYSRPGWPQHF.

The chain uses TRBV5-1 and TRBJ1-3, with TRBD1 as a possible D gene (5 bases). The CDR3 runs to 15 residues. Trimming cost V 7 bases and J 6 bases, with 20 bases left between them. CDR1 and CDR2 from the germline V gene are SGHRS and YFSETQ. The chain's CDR3 is CASSAGSKGTNTIYF. The CDR3 DNA reads as TGCGCCAGCTCAGCAGGGAGTAAGGGAACAAACACCATATATTTT.

This clonotype was seen ten or more times. The V call is TRBV12-3 or TRBV12-4, the J call TRBJ1-6; perhaps TRBD1 as D (6 bases). CDR3 length: 15 amino acids. Trimming removed 6 bases from V and 7 bases from J, with 16 bases in between. This CDR3 is CASSTGGGSNSPLHF. CDR3 sequence (DNA): TGTGCCAGCAGCACCGGGGGGGGCTCGAATTCACCCCTCCACTTT.

The chain has TRBV27 and TRBJ1-1, with unresolved D. Trimming left V 0 bases short and J 7 bases short, with 3 bases between. CDR1 is MNHEY, CDR2 SMNVEV, per germline (reference sequence). The CDR3 contains 11 residues. CDR3 protein: CASSLSGEAFF. The CDR3 DNA reads TGTGCCAGCAGTTTATCTGGTGAAGCTTTCTTT.

The V call is TRBV11-2, the J call TRBJ2-1; 16 nucleotides match TRBD2. This CDR3 has 18 residues. The J segment lost 5 bases and the V segment lost 0 bases, leaving 4 bases of the junction unmatched. CDR1 is SGHAT and CDR2 is FQNNGV in the germline V gene. DNA for the CDR3: TGTGCCAGCAGCTTAGAGAGAGGGACTAGCGGGAGGGACAATGAGCAGTTCTTC. This sequence encodes CASSLERGTSGRDNEQFF. Using reference TRBV11-2 and TRBJ2-1 for the parts outside the CDR3, the full variable domain is EAGVAQSPRYKIIEKRQSVAFWCNPISGHATLYWYQQILGQGPKLLIQFQNNGVVDDSQLPKDRFSAERLKGVDSTLKIQPAKLEDSAVYLCASSLERGTSGRDNEQFFGPGTRLTVL.

This clonotype was seen at least ten times. This chain joins TRBV7-9 and TRBJ1-1; 10 nucleotides align to TRBD1. Germline CDR1 reads SEHNR; CDR2 reads FQNEAQ (reference sequence). The CDR3 is made up of 10 amino acids. For the CDR3, the DNA is TGTGCTGGGACAGGGGATGACGCTTTCTTT. It is translated as CAGTGDDAFF. Looking up the rest from reference TRBV7-9 and TRBJ1-1 gives the full variable domain: DTGVSQNPRHKITKRGQNVTFRCDPISEHNRLYWYRQTLGQGPEFLTYFQNEAQLEKSRLLSDRFSAERPKGSFSTLEIQRTEQGDSAMYLCAGTGDDAFFGQGTRLTVV.

This clonotype has just a few counts. The V gene is TRBV27, the J gene TRBJ2-3, with a weak D call TRBD2 (6 bases). This CDR3 comprises 15 residues. Trimming shortened V by 3 bases and J by 2 bases, and 12 bases separated the two germline ends. Germline assignment: CDR1 MNHEY and CDR2 SMNVEV (reference sequence). The CDR3, as DNA: TGTGCCAGCAGTTTGGAGGGGAGCGCCACAGATACGCAGTATTTT. Translating it yields CASSLEGSATDTQYF.

V is TRBV9 and J is TRBJ2-7, with D hard to call. V was cut by 0 bases and J by 6 bases, with 10 bases left in between. CDR1 SGDLS and CDR2 YYNGEE come from the germline V gene. This CDR3 has 13 amino acids. The CDR3 reads CASSVGASTEQYF. DNA for the CDR3: TGTGCCAGCAGCGTAGGGGCATCCACCGAGCAGTACTTC.

The sample holds many counts of this clonotype. The gene calls are TRBV29-1 and TRBJ1-2; a weak D match, TRBD1 (5 bases). CDR1 is SQVTM and CDR2 is ANQGSEA in the germline V gene. The CDR3 is made up of 15 amino acids. Trimming took 4 bases from V and 4 from J, leaving 19 bases between them. Here the CDR3 reads CSVARRGPGPYGYTF. The CDR3 nucleotides read TGCAGCGTTGCCCGCCGGGGCCCGGGCCCCTATGGCTACACCTTC.

The V gene is TRBV6-6, the J gene TRBJ1-1, with unresolved D. Per the germline V gene, CDR1 is MNHNY and CDR2 is SVGAGI (reference sequence). Trimming removed 6 bases at V and 1 base at J, with 9 bases between. The CDR3 runs to 13 residues. DNA of the CDR3: TGTGCCAGCAGACGCCTACCGAACACTGAAGCTTTCTTT. Residues: CASRRLPNTEAFF.

The chain combines TRBV25-1 with TRBJ2-4, with 9 bases matching TRBD2. J gave up 0 bases and V 1 base, and 4 bases lay outside the gene matches. The CDR3 has 17 amino acids. Germline V gives CDR1 MGHDK, CDR2 SYGVNS. In nucleotides, the CDR3 is TGTGCCAGCAGTGAATGGGCTAGCGGGGTAGCCAAAAACATTCAGTACTTC. This sequence encodes CASSEWASGVAKNIQYF.

The rearrangement links TRBV7-3 to TRBJ1-1; 10 nucleotides match TRBD1. Per the germline V gene, CDR1 is SGHTA and CDR2 is FQGTGA. V was pared by 5 bases and J by 2 bases, with 5 bases of the junction left unmatched. The CDR3 runs to 15 residues. CDR3 nucleotide sequence: TGTGCCAGCAGCCCAGGGGACAGGGGCAACACTGAAGCTTTCTTT. Its protein is CASSPGDRGNTEAFF.

This chain connects TRBV27 to TRBJ2-5; D is perhaps TRBD1 (6 bases). CDR3 length: 14 residues. Looked up from germline, CDR1 is MNHEY and CDR2 is SMNVEV (reference sequence). The V gene lost 4 bases and the J gene lost 6 bases, with 15 bases spanning the gap. The CDR3 protein is CASSSQGKGKTQYF. Written as DNA, the CDR3 is TGTGCCAGCAGTTCCCAGGGGAAGGGAAAGACCCAGTACTTC.

V and J are TRBV18 and TRBJ1-1, with TRBD1 as a possible D gene (6 bases). Germline V lookup: CDR1 KGHSH, CDR2 LQKENI. The CDR3 sequence is 14 residues long. Trimming stripped 1 base from V and 8 bases from J, with 14 bases between. CDR3 amino acids: CASSPRNRVGEAFF. For the CDR3, the DNA is TGTGCCAGCTCACCACGAAACAGGGTAGGGGAAGCTTTCTTT.

This clonotype was picked up a small number of times. The rearrangement links TRBV11-2 to TRBJ2-3, with a possible D match to TRBD2 (6 bases). Trimming cost V 3 bases and J 5 bases, with 21 bases left between them. The CDR3 covers 17 residues. CDR1 and CDR2 from the germline V gene are SGHAT and FQNNGV. CDR3 in DNA: TGTGCCAGCAGCTTCCTTGAGTTTGGCGGGAAATTAGATACGCAGTATTTT. It encodes CASSFLEFGGKLDTQYF. Supplemented by reference TRBV11-2 and TRBJ2-3, the full variable domain reads EAGVAQSPRYKIIEKRQSVAFWCNPISGHATLYWYQQILGQGPKLLIQFQNNGVVDDSQLPKDRFSAERLKGVDSTLKIQPAKLEDSAVYLCASSFLEFGGKLDTQYFGPGTRLTVL.

Only a few counts were recorded for this clonotype. V gene TRBV3-1 combines with J gene TRBJ1-1; D may be TRBD1 (5 bases). Germline values: CDR1 LGHDT, CDR2 YNNKEL (reference sequence). This CDR3 has 15 residues. V was shortened by 1 base and J by 3 bases, with 12 bases between the two germline ends. CDR3: CASSQVAGLYTEAFF. CDR3 coding DNA: TGTGCCAGCAGCCAAGTAGCGGGGCTCTACACTGAAGCTTTCTTT.

This clonotype was seen many times. For the CDR3, the DNA is TGTGCCAGCGACCCCCTGGTTGGCTACACCTTC. Protein product: CASDPLVGYTF. The chain couples TRBV12-3 or TRBV12-4 to TRBJ1-2; no definite D call. Between the trimmed V and J ends, which lost 8 bases and 7 bases, there was a span of 11 bases. The CDR3 spans 11 residues.

This clonotype was seen many times. This chain uses TRBV14 with TRBJ2-2; D is ambiguous. The V gene's germline CDR1 is SGHDN and CDR2 FVKESK. The length of the CDR3 is 13 residues. V lost 4 bases and J lost 5, with 8 bases in between. CDR3 loop: CASSLMRTGELFF. The CDR3 DNA sequence: TGTGCCAGCAGCCTAATGAGGACCGGGGAGCTGTTTTTT.